Listed here are 18 T cell receptor beta chains from one sample, sequenced in a study of blood T cells in healthy people across ages. Through a sample-barcoded 5' primer and a J-beta primer mix, a second PCR was run for 7 to 11 cycles. MiXCR was run by TCRdb on the 5' RACE reads, yielding one entry per CDR3 protein. This sample has about 1.1 million distinct CDR3 sequences, with more than 30% found just once. Sequencing input: blood. The receptors were sampled from a man between 18 and 35 years old in good health.

This clonotype appeared a few times. The chain carries TRBV27 and TRBJ1-5; 10 bases agree with TRBD1. The germline gives CDR1 MNHEY, CDR2 SMNVEV (reference sequence). The CDR3 extends over 16 amino acids. J was trimmed by 2 bases and V by 3 bases; bases with no gene match: 4. DNA of the CDR3: TGTGCCAGCAGTTTGACAGGGGGCTGGGGCAATCAGCCCCAGCATTTT. Translating it yields CASSLTGGWGNQPQHF.

The chain joins TRBV7-2 to TRBJ2-7; no clear D. The CDR3 extends over 11 amino acids. The germline V gene has CDR1 SGHTA and CDR2 FQGNSA. Trimming removed 4 bases from V and 6 bases from J, with 7 bases in between. CDR3 DNA: TGTGCCAGCAGCTATTTTAGCGAGCAGTACTTC. Translation: CASSYFSEQYF.

The gene calls are TRBV7-9 and TRBJ2-3, with D hard to call. Germline V gives CDR1 SEHNR, CDR2 FQNEAQ (reference sequence). The CDR3 runs to 16 residues. The V and J ends lost 8 bases and 0 bases respectively, with 18 bases between them. The chain's CDR3 is CASGSTLRVSTDTQYF. The CDR3, as DNA: TGTGCCAGCGGGTCCACCCTTAGGGTCAGCACAGATACGCAGTATTTT.

This clonotype has only one observation. The chain combines TRBV12-3 or TRBV12-4 with TRBJ2-5; 8 bases match TRBD1. This CDR3 region has 16 residues. J gave up 1 base and V 4 bases, and 8 bases lay outside the gene matches. CDR3 bases: TGTGCCAGCAGTTCCCCCCGGACAGGGTCCCAAGAGACCCAGTACTTC. Amino acids: CASSSPRTGSQETQYF.

This clonotype was picked up a small number of times. This chain links TRBV12-3 or TRBV12-4 with TRBJ2-5; D may match TRBD1 or TRBD2 (5 bases each). Trimming stripped 5 bases from V and 1 base from J, with 11 bases between. The CDR3 extends over 14 amino acids. The CDR3 nucleotides are TGTGCCAGCAGTCGTACCGGGACCCAAGAGACCCAGTACTTC. Its protein is CASSRTGTQETQYF.

This clonotype was detected only a few times. The V and J genes are TRBV10-3 and TRBJ2-1; D gene uncertain. This CDR3 has 13 residues. Deletions cut 4 bases from V and 5 bases from J, with 9 bases between. Germline V lookup: CDR1 ENHRY, CDR2 SYGVKD. The CDR3 reads CAISAERNNEQFF. CDR3 DNA sequence: TGTGCCATCAGTGCAGAAAGGAACAATGAGCAGTTCTTC.

V gene TRBV10-3 combines with J gene TRBJ2-7; TRBD1 matches 7 bases. The J call could be wrong; TRBJ2-5 is a better fit for the DNA end. Germline lookup yields CDR1 ENHRY and CDR2 SYGVKD. CDR3 length: 15 residues. The CDR3 nucleotides read TGTGCCATCAGTGACCAATACAGGGGCGGGGAGACCCAGTACTTC. Protein product: CAISDQYRGGETQYF.

This clonotype was counted a single time. The J gene is TRBJ1-2, the V gene TRBV12-3 or TRBV12-4; D perhaps matches TRBD1 (5 bases). The CDR3 has 14 amino acids. The V gene lost 2 bases and the J gene lost 8 bases, with 15 bases spanning the gap. Written as DNA, the CDR3 is TGTGCCAGCAGTTTAAGGCAGGGAGAGGGAGGCTACACCTTC. It is translated as CASSLRQGEGGYTF.

The chain carries TRBV7-9 and TRBJ1-4; D is uncertain. From germline, CDR1 is SEHNR and CDR2 FQNEAQ (reference sequence). Trimming pared 4 bases from V and 5 bases from J, leaving 26 bases between. CDR3 length equals 19 residues. The CDR3 region is CASSSLRDLGLWTNEKLFF. The CDR3 coding sequence is TGTGCCAGCAGCTCTCTCCGGGATCTCGGACTGTGGACCAATGAAAAACTGTTTTTT.

The V call is TRBV9, the J call TRBJ2-2; D is uncertain. The CDR3 contains 14 residues. Looked up from germline, CDR1 is SGDLS and CDR2 is YYNGEE. Deletions cut 0 bases from V and 0 bases from J, with 3 bases between. The CDR3, as DNA: TGTGCCAGCAGCGTAGCGGCGAACACCGGGGAGCTGTTTTTT. It encodes CASSVAANTGELFF.

This clonotype showed up just a few times. The rearrangement uses TRBV20-1 and TRBJ2-4; either TRBD1 or TRBD2 may fit D (5 bases each). There are 12 residues in the CDR3. Germline CDR1 is DFQATT and CDR2 is SNEGSKA (reference sequence). Trimming cost V 0 bases and J 14 bases, with 14 bases left between them. The CDR3 region is CSARDVSGREYF. CDR3 nucleotides: TGCAGTGCTAGAGATGTCTCGGGGCGGGAGTACTTC.

Worth noting for this clonotype: With a much larger clone just one base away, this may be a read error. This chain joins TRBV7-3 and TRBJ1-2, with D unresolved. The CDR3 consists of 16 residues. The V and J ends lost 5 bases and 6 bases respectively, with 22 bases between them. Germline CDR1 and CDR2: SGHTA and FQGTGA. The CDR3 coding sequence is TGTGCCAGCAGCGGGTTATCCCGGGTGACAAACGATGGCTACACCTTC. Translation: CASSGLSRVTNDGYTF. The whole variable domain, remainder taken from reference TRBV7-3 and TRBJ1-2, is GAGVSQTPSNKVTEKGKYVELRCDPISGHTALYWYRQSLGQGPEFLIYFQGTGAADDSGLPNDRFFAVRPEGSVSTLKIQRTERGDSAVYLCASSGLSRVTNDGYTFGSGTRLTVV.

The chain has TRBV4-1 and TRBJ1-5; D remains ambiguous. The germline V and J ends were trimmed by 0 bases and 10 bases, with 7 bases remaining between them. CDR1 and CDR2 (germline): MGHRA, YSYEKL. The CDR3 length is 12 residues. The CDR3 DNA reads TGCGCCAGCAGCCAAGAAGGAGATCCCCAGCATTTT. It specifies CASSQEGDPQHF.

Comments on this clonotype: The junction differs from germline at one of its ends, possibly a read error. This sequence joins TRBV14 and TRBJ2-3; a weak D match, TRBD1 (6 bases). Germline CDR1 reads SGHDN; CDR2 reads FVKESK. CDR3 length: 15 amino acids. CDR3 DNA sequence: TGTGCCAACAGTGAGTCCAGGGGCCATACAGATGCGCAGTATTTT. As protein: CANSESRGHTDAQYF.

V gene TRBV7-9 combines with J gene TRBJ2-5; TRBD2 agrees at 7 bases. V shed 6 bases and J 2 bases; nucleotides not matched to a gene: 3. The CDR3 is made up of 13 amino acids. Germline V gene lookup returns CDR1 SEHNR and CDR2 FQNEAQ (reference sequence). The CDR3 protein is CASRGTIQETQYF. The CDR3 bases are TGTGCCAGCAGGGGGACTATTCAAGAGACCCAGTACTTC.

There are a few counts of this clonotype. The chain is built from TRBV7-9 and TRBJ2-5; D unclear. Trimming took off 0 bases at V and 12 bases at J, with 11 bases between the two ends. This CDR3 contains 12 residues. CDR1 is SEHNR and CDR2 is FQNEAQ in the germline V gene (reference sequence). The CDR3 reads CASSLAQRHKYF. The CDR3 DNA sequence: TGTGCCAGCAGCTTAGCCCAAAGACACAAGTACTTC. The full variable domain, with the rest looked up from reference TRBV7-9 and TRBJ2-5, is DTGVSQNPRHKITKRGQNVTFRCDPISEHNRLYWYRQTLGQGPEFLTYFQNEAQLEKSRLLSDRFSAERPKGSFSTLEIQRTEQGDSAMYLCASSLAQRHKYFGPGTRLLVL.

The chain has TRBV10-3 and TRBJ1-1; TRBD1 matches 9 bases. The trim removed 10 bases at V and 1 base at J, leaving 10 bases unmatched. CDR3 size: 15 residues. Germline lookup yields CDR1 ENHRY and CDR2 SYGVKD. CDR3 amino acids: CATFGTGKTNTEAFF. In DNA, the CDR3 is TGTGCCACCTTCGGGACAGGGAAGACGAACACTGAAGCTTTCTTT.

The chain combines TRBV20-1 with TRBJ2-7, with D possibly matching TRBD1 (5 bases). The germline gives CDR1 DFQATT, CDR2 SNEGSKA (reference sequence). The CDR3 sequence is 14 residues long. Trimming left V 0 bases short and J 4 bases short, with 13 bases between. CDR3 sequence: CSARDRLDSYEQYF. CDR3 bases: TGCAGTGCTAGAGATCGCCTCGACAGTTACGAGCAGTACTTC.